This T cell receptor (beta chain) was profiled in a study of blood T cell repertoires in COVID-19. Study summary: The origin of the acute and convalescent COVID-19 samples was the United States, Italy and Spain. PBMCs, B-cell-depleted T cells, or T cells provided the cDNA or gDNA that made up the material.

Original data processing: Estimates of nucleated cell counts were drawn from the amplification of reference gene primers. Produced via immunoSEQ multiplex PCR; TCRdb's table is partial and in-frame only. From that table come the V and J calls and clone size; the DNA was used to work out D and trimming. Among about 28,000 clones, 80% to 90% were seen once, and the ten largest hold approximately 49%. V lost 7 bases, J lost 5 bases, and 8 bases lay in between. The CDR3 sequence is 12 residues long. CDR1 and CDR2 from the germline V gene are KGHDR and SFDVKD. The sequence was collected from a human donor with acute or convalescent COVID-19. The donor label of this sample is uncertain. Sequencing was carried out using peripheral blood. The rearrangement links TRBV24-1 to TRBJ2-1; the D is unclear. CDR3 loop: CATSSANNEQFF. The CDR3 coding sequence is TGTGCCACCAGCAGCGCCAACAATGAGCAGTTCTTC.